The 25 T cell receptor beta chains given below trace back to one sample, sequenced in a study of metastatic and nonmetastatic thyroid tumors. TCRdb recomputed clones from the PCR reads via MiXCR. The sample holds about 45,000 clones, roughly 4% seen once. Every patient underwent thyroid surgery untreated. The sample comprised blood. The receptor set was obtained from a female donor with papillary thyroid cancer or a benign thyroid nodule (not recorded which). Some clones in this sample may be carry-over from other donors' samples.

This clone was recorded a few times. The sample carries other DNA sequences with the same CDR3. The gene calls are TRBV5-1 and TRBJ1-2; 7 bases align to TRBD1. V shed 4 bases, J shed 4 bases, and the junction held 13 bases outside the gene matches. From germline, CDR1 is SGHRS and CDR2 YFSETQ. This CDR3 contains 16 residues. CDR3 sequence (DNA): TGCGCCAGCAGCACCGCACCTGGACAGGAATTCTATGGCTACACCTTC. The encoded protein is CASSTAPGQEFYGYTF.

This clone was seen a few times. CDR3 amino acids: CASSLSITGTRYITDTQYF. The CDR3, as DNA: TGTGCCAGCAGTTTAAGTATCACCGGGACTAGATACATTACAGATACGCAGTATTTT. The chain recombines TRBV28 with TRBJ2-3, with 8 nucleotides matching TRBD2. Germline CDR1 is MDHEN and CDR2 is SYDVKM. The CDR3 runs to 19 residues. The V segment lost 2 bases and the J segment 3 bases; nucleotides outside the gene matches: 16. Combining the CDR3 with reference TRBV28 and TRBJ2-3 gives the whole variable domain DVKVTQSSRYLVKRTGEKVFLECVQDMDHENMFWYRQDPGLGLRLIYFSYDVKMKEKGDIPEGYSVSREKKERFSLILESASTNQTSMYLCASSLSITGTRYITDTQYFGPGTRLTVL.

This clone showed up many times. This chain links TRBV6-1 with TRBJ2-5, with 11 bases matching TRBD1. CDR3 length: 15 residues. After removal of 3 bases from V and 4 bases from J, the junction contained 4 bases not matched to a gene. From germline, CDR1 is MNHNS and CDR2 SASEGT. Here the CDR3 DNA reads TGTGCCAGCAGTGACCCGGGACAGGGGGGAGAGACCCAGTACTTC. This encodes CASSDPGQGGETQYF.

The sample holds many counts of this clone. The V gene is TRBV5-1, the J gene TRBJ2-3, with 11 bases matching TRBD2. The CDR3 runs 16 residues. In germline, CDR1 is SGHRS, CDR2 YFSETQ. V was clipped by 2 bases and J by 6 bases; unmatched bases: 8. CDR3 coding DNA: TGCGCCAGCAGCTTCGGGACTAGCGGAGCCCCGGATACGCAGTATTTT. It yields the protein CASSFGTSGAPDTQYF.

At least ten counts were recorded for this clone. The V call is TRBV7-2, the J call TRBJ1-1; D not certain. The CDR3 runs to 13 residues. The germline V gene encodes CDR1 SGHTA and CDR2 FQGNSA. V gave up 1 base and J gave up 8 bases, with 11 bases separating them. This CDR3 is CASSLGLSREAFF. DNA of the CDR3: TGTGCCAGCAGCTTAGGGCTCAGCCGAGAAGCTTTCTTT.

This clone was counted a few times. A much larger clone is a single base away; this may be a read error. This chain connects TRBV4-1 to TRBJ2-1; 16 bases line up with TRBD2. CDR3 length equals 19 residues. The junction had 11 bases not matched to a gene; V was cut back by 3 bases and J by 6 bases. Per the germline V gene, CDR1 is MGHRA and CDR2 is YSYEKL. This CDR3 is CASSHPGLAGGPEFNEQFF. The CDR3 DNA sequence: TGCGCCAGCAGCCACCCGGGACTAGCGGGAGGGCCCGAATTCAATGAGCAGTTCTTC.

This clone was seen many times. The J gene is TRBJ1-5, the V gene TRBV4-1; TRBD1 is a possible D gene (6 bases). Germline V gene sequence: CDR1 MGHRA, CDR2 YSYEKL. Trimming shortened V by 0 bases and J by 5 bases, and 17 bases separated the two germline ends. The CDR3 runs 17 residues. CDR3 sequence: CASSQDFFPRGYQPQHF. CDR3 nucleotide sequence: TGCGCCAGCAGCCAAGATTTCTTCCCCAGGGGCTATCAGCCCCAGCATTTT.

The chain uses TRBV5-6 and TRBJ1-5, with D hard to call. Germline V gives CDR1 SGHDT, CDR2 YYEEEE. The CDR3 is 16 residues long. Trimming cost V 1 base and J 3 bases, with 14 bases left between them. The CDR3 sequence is CASSLYQQTHNQPQHF. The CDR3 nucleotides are TGTGCCAGCAGCTTGTATCAGCAGACCCACAATCAGCCCCAGCATTTT.

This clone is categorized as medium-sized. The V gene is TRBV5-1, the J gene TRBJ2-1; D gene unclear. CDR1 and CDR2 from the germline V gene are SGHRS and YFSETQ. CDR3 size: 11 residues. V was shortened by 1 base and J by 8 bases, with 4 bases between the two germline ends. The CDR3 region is CASSLLDEQFF. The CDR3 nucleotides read TGCGCCAGCAGCTTGTTAGATGAGCAGTTCTTC.

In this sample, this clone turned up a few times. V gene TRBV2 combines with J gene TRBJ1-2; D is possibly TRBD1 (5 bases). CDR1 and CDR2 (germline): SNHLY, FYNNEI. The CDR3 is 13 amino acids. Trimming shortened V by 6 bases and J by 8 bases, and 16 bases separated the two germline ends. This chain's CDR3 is CASSPRGQLGYTF. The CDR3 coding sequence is TGTGCCAGCAGCCCGAGGGGTCAATTGGGCTACACCTTC.

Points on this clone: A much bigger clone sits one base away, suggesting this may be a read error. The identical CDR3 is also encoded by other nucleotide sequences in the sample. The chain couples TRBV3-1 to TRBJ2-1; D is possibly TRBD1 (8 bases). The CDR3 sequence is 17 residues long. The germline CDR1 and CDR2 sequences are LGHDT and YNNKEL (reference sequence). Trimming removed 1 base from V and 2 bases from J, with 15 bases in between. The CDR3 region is CASSQAGGGRTYNEQFF. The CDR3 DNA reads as TGTGCCAGCAGCCAAGCAGGGGGCGGGAGAACCTACAATGAGCAGTTCTTC.

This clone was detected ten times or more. CDR3 DNA: TGTGCCAGCTCACCCTCCGGGACAGGATATAATTCACCCCTCCACTTT. Encoded protein: CASSPSGTGYNSPLHF. The chain joins TRBV18 to TRBJ1-6, with TRBD1 matching 8 bases. This CDR3 has 16 residues. J was trimmed by 4 bases and V by 3 bases; bases with no gene match: 5. Germline-derived CDR1 and CDR2 are KGHSH and LQKENI.

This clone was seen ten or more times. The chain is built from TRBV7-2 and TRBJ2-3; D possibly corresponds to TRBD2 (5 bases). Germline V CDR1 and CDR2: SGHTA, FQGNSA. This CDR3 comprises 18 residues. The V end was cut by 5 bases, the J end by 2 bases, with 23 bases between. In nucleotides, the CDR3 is TGTGCCAGCAGCCCCAAGCGGCTAAGGGCCCTTTCCACAGATACGCAGTATTTT. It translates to CASSPKRLRALSTDTQYF.

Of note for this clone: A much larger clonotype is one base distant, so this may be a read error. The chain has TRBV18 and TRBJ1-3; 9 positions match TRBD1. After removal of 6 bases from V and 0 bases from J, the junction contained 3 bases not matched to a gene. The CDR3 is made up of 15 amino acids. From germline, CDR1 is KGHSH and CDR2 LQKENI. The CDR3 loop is CASSGGQGSGNTIYF. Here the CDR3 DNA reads TGTGCCAGCTCGGGGGGACAGGGCTCTGGAAACACCATATATTTT.

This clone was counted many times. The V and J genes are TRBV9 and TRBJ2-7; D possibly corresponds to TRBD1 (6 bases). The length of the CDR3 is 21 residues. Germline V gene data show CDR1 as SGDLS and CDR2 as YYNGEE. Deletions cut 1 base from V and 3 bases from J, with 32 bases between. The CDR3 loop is CASSVKQAKLRQGMLNYEQYF. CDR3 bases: TGTGCCAGCAGCGTAAAACAGGCGAAACTCCGGCAGGGGATGTTAAACTACGAGCAGTACTTC.

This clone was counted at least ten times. This CDR3 reads CASSIGGGRLNEKLFF. The CDR3 DNA reads as TGTGCCAGTAGTATAGGAGGGGGGCGGCTGAATGAAAAACTGTTTTTT. This sequence joins TRBV19 and TRBJ1-4, with D possibly matching TRBD1 (6 bases). The V end was cut by 1 base, the J end by 5 bases, with 14 bases between. CDR3 length: 16 amino acids. Germline V gives CDR1 LNHDA, CDR2 SQIVND (reference sequence).

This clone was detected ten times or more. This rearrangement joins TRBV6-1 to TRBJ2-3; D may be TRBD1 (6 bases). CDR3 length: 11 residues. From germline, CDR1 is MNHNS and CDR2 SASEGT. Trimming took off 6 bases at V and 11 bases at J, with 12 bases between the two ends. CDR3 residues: CASSKDRKQYF. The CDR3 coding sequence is TGTGCCAGCAGCAAGGACAGAAAGCAGTATTTT.

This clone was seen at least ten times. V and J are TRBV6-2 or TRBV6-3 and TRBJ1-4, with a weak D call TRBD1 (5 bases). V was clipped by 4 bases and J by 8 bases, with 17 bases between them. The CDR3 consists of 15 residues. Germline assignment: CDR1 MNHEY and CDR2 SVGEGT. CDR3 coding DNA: TGTGCCAGCAGTTTCTGGGACCGCCCCGGGGAAAAACTGTTTTTT. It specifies CASSFWDRPGEKLFF.

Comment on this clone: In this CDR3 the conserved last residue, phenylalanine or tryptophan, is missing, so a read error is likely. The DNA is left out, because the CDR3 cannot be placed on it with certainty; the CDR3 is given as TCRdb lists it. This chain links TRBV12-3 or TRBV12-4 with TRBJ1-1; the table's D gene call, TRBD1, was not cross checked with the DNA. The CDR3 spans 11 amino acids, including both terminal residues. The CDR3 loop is CASTPGAEAYL.

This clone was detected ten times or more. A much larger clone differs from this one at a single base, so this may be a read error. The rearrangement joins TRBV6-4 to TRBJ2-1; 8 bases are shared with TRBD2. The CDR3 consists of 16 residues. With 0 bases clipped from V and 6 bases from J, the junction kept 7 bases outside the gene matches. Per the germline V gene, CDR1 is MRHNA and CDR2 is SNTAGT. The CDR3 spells CASSDSLREDCNEQFF. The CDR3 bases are TGTGCCAGCAGTGACTCTCTGCGGGAGGACTGCAATGAGCAGTTCTTC.

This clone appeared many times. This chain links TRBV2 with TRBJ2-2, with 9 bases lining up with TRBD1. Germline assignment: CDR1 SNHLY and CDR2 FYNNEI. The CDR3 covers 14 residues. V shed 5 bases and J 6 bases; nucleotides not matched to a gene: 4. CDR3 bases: TGTGCCAGCAGTCCGGGACAGGGATCCGGGGAGCTGTTTTTT. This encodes CASSPGQGSGELFF.

In DNA form, the CDR3 reads TGTGCCAGCAGGGACCCTTCCGAGGGGGAAAAACTGTTTTTT. It is translated as CASRDPSEGEKLFF. V is TRBV6-2 or TRBV6-3 and J is TRBJ1-4; the D gene is possibly TRBD1 (5 bases). The CDR3 totals 14 residues. V lost 6 bases and J lost 8, with 16 bases in between. From germline, CDR1 is MNHEY and CDR2 SVGEGT.

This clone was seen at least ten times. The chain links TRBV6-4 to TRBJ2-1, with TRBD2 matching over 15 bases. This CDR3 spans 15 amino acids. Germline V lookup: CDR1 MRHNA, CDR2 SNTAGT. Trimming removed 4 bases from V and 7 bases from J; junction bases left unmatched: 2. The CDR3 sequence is CASSVGTSGRNEQFF. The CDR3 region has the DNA TGTGCCAGCAGTGTTGGGACTAGCGGGAGGAATGAGCAGTTCTTC.

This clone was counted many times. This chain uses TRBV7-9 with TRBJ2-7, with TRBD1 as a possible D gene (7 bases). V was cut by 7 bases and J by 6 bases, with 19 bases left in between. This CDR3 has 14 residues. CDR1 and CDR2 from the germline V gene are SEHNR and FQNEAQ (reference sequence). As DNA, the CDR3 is TGTGCCAGCACCGCGGGATTAGACAGGGCCGAGCAGTACTTC. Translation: CASTAGLDRAEQYF.

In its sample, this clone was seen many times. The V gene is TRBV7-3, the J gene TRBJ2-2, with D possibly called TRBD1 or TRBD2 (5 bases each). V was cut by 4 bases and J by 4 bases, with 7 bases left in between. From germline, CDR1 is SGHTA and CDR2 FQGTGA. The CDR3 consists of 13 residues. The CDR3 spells CASSWGSTGELFF. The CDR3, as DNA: TGTGCCAGCAGCTGGGGGAGCACCGGGGAGCTGTTTTTT.